This T cell receptor (beta chain) was obtained from a study of blood T cell repertoires in COVID-19. This table comes from immunoSEQ multiplex PCR, and its TCRdb copy is limited to in-frame clones, with some not included. This repertoire shows roughly 160,000 clones, 79% found once; its top ten account for under 20%. This CDR3 contains 15 residues. CDR1 is LNHNV and CDR2 is YYDKDF in the germline V gene (reference sequence). The J segment lost 0 bases and the V segment lost 0 bases, leaving 1 base of the junction unmatched. The origin of this receptor is a woman in her seventies in a cohort exposed to, infected with or recovered from COVID-19 (not recorded which). Sequenced: PBMCs or T cells enriched from blood (not recorded which). J is TRBJ1-1 and V is TRBV15; 7 nucleotides align to TRBD1. CDR3 loop: CATSRDQGVNTEAFF. The DNA of the CDR3 is TGTGCCACCAGCAGAGATCAGGGGGTGAACACTGAAGCTTTCTTT.